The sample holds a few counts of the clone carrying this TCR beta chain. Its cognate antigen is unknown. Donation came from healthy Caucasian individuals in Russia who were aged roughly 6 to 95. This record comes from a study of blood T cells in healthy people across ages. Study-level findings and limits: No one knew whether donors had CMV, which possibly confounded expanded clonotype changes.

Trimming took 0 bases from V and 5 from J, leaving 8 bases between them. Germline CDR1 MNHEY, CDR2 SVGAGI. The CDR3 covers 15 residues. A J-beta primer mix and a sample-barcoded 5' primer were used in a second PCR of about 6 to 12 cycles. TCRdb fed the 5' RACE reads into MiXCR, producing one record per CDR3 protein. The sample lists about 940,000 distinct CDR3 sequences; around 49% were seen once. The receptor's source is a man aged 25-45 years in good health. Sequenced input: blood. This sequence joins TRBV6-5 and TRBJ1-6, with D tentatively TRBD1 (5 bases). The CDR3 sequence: CASSYSGLDNSPLHF. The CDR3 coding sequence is TGTGCCAGCAGTTACTCGGGGCTGGATAATTCACCCCTCCACTTT.